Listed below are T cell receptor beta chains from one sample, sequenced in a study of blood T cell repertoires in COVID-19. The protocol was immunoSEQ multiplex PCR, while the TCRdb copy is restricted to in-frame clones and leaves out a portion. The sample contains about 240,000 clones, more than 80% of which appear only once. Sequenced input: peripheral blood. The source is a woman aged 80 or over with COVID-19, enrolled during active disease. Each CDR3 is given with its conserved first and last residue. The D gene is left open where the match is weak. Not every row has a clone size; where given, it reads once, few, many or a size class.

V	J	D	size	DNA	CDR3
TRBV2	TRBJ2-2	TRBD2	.	TGTGCCAGCAGTCCTAGCGGGGTAGCGGGGGAGCTGTTTTTT	CASSPSGVAGELFF
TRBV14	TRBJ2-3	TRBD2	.	TGTGCCAGCAGCCAAGCCGGACTAGCGGGAGGGCTGGGCACAGATACGCAGTATTTT	CASSQAGLAGGLGTDTQYF
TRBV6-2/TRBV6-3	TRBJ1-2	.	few	TGTGCCAGCAGTTATAAACAAGACTATGGCTACACCTTC	CASSYKQDYGYTF
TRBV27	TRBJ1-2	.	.	TGTGCCAGCAAGCAGGGGCTACTAAATGGCTACACCTTC	CASKQGLLNGYTF
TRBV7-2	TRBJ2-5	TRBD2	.	TGTGCCAGCAGCCTGGGACTAGCGGGGGGGCAAGAGACCCAGTACTTC	CASSLGLAGGQETQYF
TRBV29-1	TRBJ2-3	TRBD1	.	TGCAGCGTTGAATTAGGGGGACAGGGGGCAGATACGCAGTATTTT	CSVELGGQGADTQYF
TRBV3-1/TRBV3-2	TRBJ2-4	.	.	TGTGCCAGCAGCCAACCCCACCCTCGGGGCATTCAGTACTTC	CASSQPHPRGIQYF
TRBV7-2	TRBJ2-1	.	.	TGTGCCAGCAGCTTACGCGGACAATCCTACAATGAGCAGTTCTTC	CASSLRGQSYNEQFF
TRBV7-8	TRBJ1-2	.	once	TGTGCCAGCAGCCGAGACAGGAGAGACCCTAACTATGGCTACACCTTC	CASSRDRRDPNYGYTF
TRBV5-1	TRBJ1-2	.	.	TGCGCCAGCAGCCTCAGGGTAGGAAGCGGCTACACCTTC	CASSLRVGSGYTF
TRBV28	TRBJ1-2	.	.	TGTGCCAGCAGTTTCGGGGGAGGATACGGCTACACCTTC	CASSFGGGYGYTF
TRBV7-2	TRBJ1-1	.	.	TGTGCCAGCAGCTTAAAATTATTGCGGGGGGCTGAAGCTTTCTTT	CASSLKLLRGAEAFF
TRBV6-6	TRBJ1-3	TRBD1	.	TGTGCCAGCAGCCGAGGGACAGGGCGCACCTCTGGAAACACCATATATTTT	CASSRGTGRTSGNTIYF
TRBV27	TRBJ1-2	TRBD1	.	TGTGCCAGCAGTTTATCTCCCGGACAGGGAGGAACCTTC	CASSLSPGQGGTF
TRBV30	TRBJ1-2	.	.	TGTGCCTGGAGTGCCCGACAGAGGGGGTATGGCTACACCTTC	CAWSARQRGYGYTF
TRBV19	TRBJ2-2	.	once	TGTGCCAGCAGACGGGTCGGGGAGCTGTTTTTT	CASRRVGELFF
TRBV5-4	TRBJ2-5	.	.	TGTGCCAGCAGCTTCTGGCGGGGGCGGACGGAGACCCAGTACTTC	CASSFWRGRTETQYF
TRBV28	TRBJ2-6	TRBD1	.	TGTGCCAGCAGTCGTCCCGGGACAGGCCGGGTAGACAACGTCCTGACTTTC	CASSRPGTGRVDNVLTF
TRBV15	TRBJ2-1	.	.	TGTGCCACCAGCACCCTTACAAGCTCCTACAATGAGCAGTTCTTC	CATSTLTSSYNEQFF
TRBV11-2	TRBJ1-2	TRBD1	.	TGTGCCAGCAGTCGGACAGGGGGCCTGACGGATGGCTACACCTTC	CASSRTGGLTDGYTF
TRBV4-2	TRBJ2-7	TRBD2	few	TGTGCCAGCAGCCAAGAGTTTGGTAGCGGGGGGCGCGAGCAGTACTTC	CASSQEFGSGGREQYF